This T cell receptor (beta chain) was recovered during a study of blood T cell repertoires in COVID-19 (dated by TCRdb to 2018 to 2020). Broadly, across the study: The collaborator samples originated in the United States, Italy and Spain and spanned the acute and convalescent phases of COVID-19. The prospective study material was composed of cDNA or gDNA derived from T cells, B-cell-depleted T cells, or PBMCs. Deeply sampled blood TCRbeta repertoires from subjects exposed to, actively infected with, or recovered from COVID-19 were included in the dataset. A freely available public database, intended as a resource for researchers studying the immune response to SARS-CoV-2, is where the repertoires were released. Samples were obtained from the ongoing ImmuneRACE study (first 160 participants) and from approximately 1,200 subjects provided by 6 global collaborators. A de-identified subject ID, COVID-19 status, age in years and sex were almost always included in the sample metadata. HLA class I and class II types, where available, came from metadata supplied by the sample provider rather than from assay-based typing. The paper as a whole reports these results and caveats: Clinical and demographic metadata were provided uncurated, with the amount varying by source and participant.

Turning to this clone: There is no known antigen for this receptor. Nothing much larger sits one base from this clone, and base qualities are not available.

The immunoSEQ Assay, a bias-controlled multiplex PCR, was used to amplify TCRbeta CDR3 regions from genomic DNA. Under the source paper's analysis protocol: The number of nucleated cells in each sample was estimated by amplification of reference gene primers within the assay. To quantify the absolute abundance of each unique TCRbeta CDR3 rearrangement, sequence reads were collapsed and filtered. For each sample, productive Simpson clonality was calculated as the square root of Simpson's diversity index over productive rearrangements. What TCRdb holds here is the immuneACCESS table cut down to in-frame rearrangements. Part of the clones is not present; checked against another copy, under half of the missing clones reflect an unresolved V gene, and the others are unexplained. D and trimming come from the DNA, and the V and J calls and clone size come from that table. Here the sample has approximately 110,000 clones; less than 75% occur a single time. Approximately 0.79% of the sample is held by the ten biggest clonotypes.

Collaborating institutions collected whole blood in K2EDTA tubes following their own protocols. For TCRbeta analysis, collaborators shipped samples as frozen whole blood, isolated PBMCs, or DNA extracted from either of those sample types. The sequence was collected from a human donor with acute or convalescent COVID-19. The donor label of this sample is uncertain. Material: peripheral blood.

The CDR3 sequence is CASSPGRQASREAFF. The nucleotide sequence is TGTGCCAGCAGTCCCGGACGACAGGCCTCAAGAGAAGCTTTCTTT. The V and J segments used are TRBV27 and TRBJ1-1; 6 matching bases give a weak D call of TRBD1. V lost 5 bases and J lost 8 bases; the stretch between them is 21 bases long. Including the terminal cysteine and phenylalanine, the CDR3 comprises 15 residues. Solely the CDR3 DNA is kept, with 45 bases framed from the first base. As encoded in the germline V gene (reference sequence), CDR1 is MNHEY while CDR2 is SMNVEV.